These 14 T cell receptor beta chains originate from one sample sequenced in a study of blood T cells in healthy people across ages (dated by TCRdb to the mid-2010s). Library preparation used 5' RACE. The sequencing machine was an Illumina HiSeq 2500. A second PCR of roughly 7 to 11 cycles was performed with a sample-barcoded 5' primer and a J-beta primer mix. TCRdb trimmed the raw reads at Q25, called clones with MiXCR and kept productive beta chains. Rows merge per CDR3 protein into single entries with the most common DNA and genes. This sample has around 1.5 million distinct CDR3 sequences in its table, and about 31% of those were observed once. Approximately 10% of the sample belongs to the ten largest clones. The material sequenced was blood. These receptors came from a woman between 25 and 40 years old in good health.

The chain employs TRBV21-1 and TRBJ2-1; the tabulated D call, TRBD2, remains unverified against the DNA. TRBV21-1 is assigned pseudogene status. The CDR3 extends over 15 amino acids. Here the CDR3 reads CASSKAGTADNEQFF. For the CDR3, the DNA is TGTGCCAGCAGCAAAGCGGGGACAGCGGACAATGAGCAGTTCTTC.

This clonotype was observed a few times. The V gene is TRBV7-8, the J gene TRBJ2-1, with TRBD2 identical over 8 bases. The V segment lost 11 bases and the J segment 6 bases; nucleotides outside the gene matches: 12. The CDR3 has 14 residues. CDR1 SGHVS and CDR2 FQNEAQ come from the germline V gene. The CDR3 nucleotides are TGTGCCGGCTCCCCAGCGGGAGACCTCAATGAGCAGTTCTTC. It specifies CAGSPAGDLNEQFF.

A few counts support this clonotype. The chain carries TRBV21-1 and TRBJ2-6; the table's D call of TRBD2 was not tested on the DNA. TRBV21-1 is annotated as a pseudogene. The CDR3 runs 17 residues. CDR3 nucleotide sequence: TGTGCCAGCAGCAAAGGACTAGCGGGATCTGGGGCCAACGTCCTGACTTTC. Translating it yields CASSKGLAGSGANVLTF.

This chain links TRBV4-2 with TRBJ2-2, with D unclear. CDR1 LGHNA and CDR2 YNFKEQ come from the germline V gene. This CDR3 region has 13 residues. V lost 0 bases to trimming and J lost 6 bases, with 5 bases between them. CDR3 sequence (DNA): TGTGCCAGCAGCCAAGACCTACCCGGGGAGCTGTTTTTT. It codes for CASSQDLPGELFF.

The chain joins TRBV25-1 to TRBJ1-5; D gene uncertain. The CDR3 totals 13 residues. V lost 2 bases, J lost 3 bases, and 5 bases lay in between. From germline, CDR1 is MGHDK and CDR2 SYGVNS. The CDR3 region is CASSEVDNQPQHF. The CDR3 region has the DNA TGTGCCAGCAGTGAAGTCGACAATCAGCCCCAGCATTTT.

For this clonotype: The final CDR3 position lacks the conserved phenylalanine or tryptophan, pointing to a likely read error. The chain is built from TRBV7-3 and TRBJ1-6; 9 positions agree with TRBD1. Germline CDR1 SGHTA, CDR2 FQGTGA. This CDR3 region has 14 residues. The CDR3 sequence is CASSRDRVNLPLHL. The CDR3 region has the DNA TGTGCCAGCAGTCGGGACAGGGTTAATTTACCCCTCCACCTT.

V gene TRBV5-1 combines with J gene TRBJ1-1, with D maybe TRBD1 (5 bases). The CDR3 consists of 13 residues. Germline CDR1 and CDR2: SGHRS and YFSETQ. V gave up 4 bases and J gave up 3 bases, with 10 bases separating them. CDR3 sequence reads: CASSADSYTEAFF. The CDR3 DNA sequence: TGCGCCAGCAGCGCCGACAGCTACACTGAAGCTTTCTTT.

This clonotype turned up a few times. This chain connects TRBV4-1 to TRBJ1-5; no reliable D call. Germline CDR1 and CDR2: MGHRA and YSYEKL. The ends were cut back, 0 bases at V and 1 base at J, with 7 bases in the middle. This CDR3 has 15 residues. This CDR3 reads CASSQDPLSNQPQHF. CDR3 DNA: TGCGCCAGCAGCCAAGATCCATTGAGCAATCAGCCCCAGCATTTT.

With respect to this clonotype: A read error may produce the germline difference seen at one junction end. The chain is built from TRBV12-3 or TRBV12-4 and TRBJ2-3; TRBD1 matches 7 bases. CDR3 length equals 16 residues. CDR3 protein: CASSDPGQLSTDAQYF. Here the CDR3 DNA reads TGTGCCAGCAGTGATCCGGGACAGCTAAGCACAGATGCGCAGTATTTT.

The sample holds a few counts of this clonotype. The V and J genes are TRBV27 and TRBJ2-6; weak D call: TRBD1 (7 bases). The CDR3 totals 19 residues. V lost 5 bases, J lost 3 bases, and 23 bases lay in between. CDR1 and CDR2 from the germline V gene are MNHEY and SMNVEV (reference sequence). The CDR3 region is CASSPLGGTAFIGANVLTF. CDR3 in DNA: TGTGCCAGCAGTCCCCTAGGCGGGACAGCCTTTATTGGGGCCAACGTCCTGACTTTC.

The table lists this clonotype with a few counts. V gene TRBV12-3 or TRBV12-4 combines with J gene TRBJ2-1, with 9 nucleotides matching TRBD2. The V and J ends lost 3 bases and 0 bases, in that order; junction bases with no gene match: 15. CDR3 size: 20 residues. The CDR3 DNA is TGTGCCAGCAGTTTGATTCGGCGGGAGGGCCGAAGTTACTCCTACAATGAGCAGTTCTTC. Its protein is CASSLIRREGRSYSYNEQFF.

In its sample, this clonotype was seen a few times. The J gene is TRBJ1-2, the V gene TRBV9; weak D call: TRBD1 (5 bases). V was pared by 6 bases and J by 6 bases, with 15 bases between. The CDR3 length is 13 residues. In germline, CDR1 is SGDLS, CDR2 YYNGEE. This CDR3 is CASTHREGNGYTF. Written as DNA, the CDR3 is TGTGCCAGCACCCATCGGGAGGGGAATGGCTACACCTTC.

The V call is TRBV3-1, the J call TRBJ1-3; 10 positions agree with TRBD1. Unmatched junction bases numbered 2, after V lost 3 bases and J lost 3 bases. The CDR3 is 15 amino acids. Germline-derived CDR1 and CDR2 are LGHDT and YNNKEL (reference sequence). In DNA, the CDR3 is TGTGCCAGCAGCCAGGGACAGGGGCATGGAAACACCATATATTTT. It specifies CASSQGQGHGNTIYF.

This chain joins TRBV6-1 and TRBJ1-5, with D hard to call. The V end was cut by 6 bases, the J end by 7 bases, with 10 bases between. CDR3 size: 12 residues. CDR1 is MNHNS and CDR2 is SASEGT in the germline V gene. CDR3 protein: CASRAAMQPQHF. In nucleotides, the CDR3 is TGTGCCAGCAGGGCAGCTATGCAGCCCCAGCATTTT.